This passage covers 9 T cell receptor beta chains from one sample sequenced in a study of vaccination effects on CD4 cells after COVID-19. Their target antigens are unknown. Sequencing was performed with immunoSEQ multiplex PCR; in TCRdb, only in-frame clones are kept and a portion is missing. The data hold around 37,000 clones, with approximately 75% observed a single time. CD4+ T cells were isolated after about nine days of culture. The sample here was CD4+ T cells from PBMCs cultured without peptide, taken before COVID-19 vaccination. Receptors were obtained from a human donor who received a COVID-19 vaccine.

The rearrangement links TRBV4-1 to TRBJ2-1; tentative D call: TRBD1 (5 bases). This CDR3 is built from 13 residues. Trimming cost V 3 bases and J 8 bases, with 11 bases left between them. Germline V CDR1 and CDR2: MGHRA, YSYEKL. The CDR3 DNA is TGCGCCAGCAGCCACCCCTTGACAGATGAGCAGTTCTTC. Amino acid sequence: CASSHPLTDEQFF.

This clone was observed once. The chain couples TRBV2 to TRBJ2-1; the D gene is possibly TRBD1 (6 bases). The CDR3 is 14 residues long. Germline assignment: CDR1 SNHLY and CDR2 FYNNEI. V lost 4 bases to trimming and J lost 3 bases, with 10 bases between them. The CDR3 sequence: CASSVGQRYNEQFF. The CDR3 coding sequence is TGTGCCAGCAGTGTAGGACAGCGCTACAATGAGCAGTTCTTC.

This clone was picked up a small number of times. The chain is built from TRBV2 and TRBJ1-2; D call uncertain. The length of the CDR3 is 13 residues. V was clipped by 3 bases and J by 8 bases, with 13 bases between them. Germline lookup yields CDR1 SNHLY and CDR2 FYNNEI. CDR3 amino acids: CASSDPGLWGYTF. In DNA form, the CDR3 reads TGTGCCAGCAGTGATCCGGGTTTGTGGGGCTACACCTTC.

The chain couples TRBV4-1 to TRBJ2-3, with 7 bases lining up with TRBD1. V trimming: 3 bases; J trimming: 4 bases; junction bases outside the gene matches: 4. Per the germline V gene, CDR1 is MGHRA and CDR2 is YSYEKL. There are 14 residues in the CDR3. CDR3 protein: CASSHRQGPDTQYF. The CDR3 coding sequence is TGCGCCAGCAGCCACCGACAGGGCCCAGATACGCAGTATTTT.

This clone turned up a few times. The J gene is TRBJ1-2, the V gene TRBV27; D might be TRBD1 (5 bases). CDR1 MNHEY and CDR2 SMNVEV come from the germline V gene (reference sequence). CDR3 size: 13 residues. Between the trimmed V and J ends, which lost 3 bases and 6 bases, there was a span of 11 bases. The CDR3 spells CASSFSGKDGYTF. For the CDR3, the DNA is TGTGCCAGCAGTTTTTCAGGGAAGGATGGCTACACCTTC.

This chain uses TRBV6-6 with TRBJ1-5; D is perhaps TRBD1 (5 bases). The V end was cut by 3 bases, the J end by 6 bases, with 15 bases between. Germline lookup yields CDR1 MNHNY and CDR2 SVGAGI (reference sequence). This CDR3 is built from 15 residues. CDR3 loop: CASSYDDRGSQPQHF. The CDR3 DNA reads TGTGCCAGCAGTTATGATGACAGAGGCAGTCAGCCCCAGCATTTT.

The chain joins TRBV18 to TRBJ1-1; no definite D call. Trimming removed 2 bases at V and 1 base at J, with 8 bases between. Germline loops: CDR1 KGHSH, CDR2 LQKENI. The CDR3 is made up of 14 amino acids. As DNA, the CDR3 is TGTGCCAGCTCACCATTCTCAAGGAACACTGAAGCTTTCTTT. Its protein is CASSPFSRNTEAFF.

V is TRBV29-1 and J is TRBJ1-5, with D perhaps TRBD1 (5 bases). The V and J ends lost 6 bases and 6 bases respectively, with 18 bases between them. The germline gives CDR1 SQVTM, CDR2 ANQGSEA. This CDR3 is 14 amino acids long. CDR3 sequence reads: CSVGGTPDGQPQHF. In DNA form, the CDR3 reads TGCAGCGTCGGGGGGACCCCGGACGGTCAGCCCCAGCATTTT. The full variable domain, with the rest looked up from reference TRBV29-1 and TRBJ1-5, is SAVISQKPSRDICQRGTSLTIQCQVDSQVTMMFWYRQQPGQSLTLIATANQGSEATYESGFVIDKFPISRPNLTFSTLTVSNMSPEDSSIYLCSVGGTPDGQPQHFGDGTRLSIL.

The V and J genes are TRBV5-1 and TRBJ1-1; D perhaps matches TRBD1 (5 bases). Germline CDR1 is SGHRS and CDR2 is YFSETQ. V lost 4 bases, J lost 4 bases, and 29 bases lay in between. This CDR3 contains 19 residues. The CDR3 coding sequence is TGCGCCAGCAGCCGGCAGGGTGGTTTTGTCAACCGAGGTAGCACTGAAGCTTTCTTT. Translating gives CASSRQGGFVNRGSTEAFF.